This T cell receptor (beta chain) was sequenced for a study of blood T cells in healthy people across ages. A sample-barcoded 5' primer and a J-beta primer mix were used in a second PCR of roughly 7 to 12 cycles. TCRdb reprocessed the 5' RACE reads via MiXCR and lists one record per CDR3 protein. The profile shows around 1,600,000 distinct CDR3 sequences, approximately 43% of them singletons. The CDR3 runs 15 residues. Germline V gene lookup returns CDR1 SGHVS and CDR2 FNYEAQ. The source is a woman aged 18-35 years in good health. The V gene is TRBV7-6, the J gene TRBJ2-1, with a tentative D call TRBD1 (6 bases). TRBJ2-7 matches the DNA end more closely, so the J call is doubtful. What was sequenced was blood. The CDR3 spells CASSLGPTGSNEQYF. The CDR3 nucleotides read TGTGCCAGCAGCTTAGGCCCAACAGGGTCCAATGAGCAGTACTTC.